The rows below give T cell receptor beta chains drawn from one sample of a study of PD-L1 blockade in urothelial cancer. The method was immunoSEQ multiplex PCR; TCRdb's version includes in-frame clones alone and lacks a portion of them. The repertoire consists of 50,000 to 65,000 clones, with approximately 86% occurring once and the leading ten covering roughly 2.8%. Here the sequenced sample was PBMCs, taken around atezolizumab (anti-PD-L1) treatment. The receptor set was obtained from a man between 50 and 59 years old with urothelial cancer. The CDR3 runs from the conserved cysteine through the conserved F or W. The order of the fields is D gene, J gene, V gene, clone size, CDR3 protein, CDR3 DNA. The D gene is left open where the match is weak. The size entry is marked missing in some rows and otherwise reads once, few, many or a size class.

D: TRBD1; J: TRBJ2-1; V: TRBV10-2; size: .; CDR3: CASNLQGANEQFF; DNA: TGCGCCAGCAATCTACAGGGGGCAAATGAGCAGTTCTTC
D: .; J: TRBJ2-1; V: TRBV5-1; size: .; CDR3: CASSLAQRGAEQFF; DNA: TGCGCCAGCAGCTTGGCCCAACGGGGGGCCGAGCAGTTCTTC
D: .; J: TRBJ2-1; V: TRBV5-8; size: .; CDR3: CASSFLSAKYNEQFF; DNA: TGTGCCAGCAGCTTTCTAAGCGCAAAATACAATGAGCAGTTCTTC
D: TRBD2; J: TRBJ2-1; V: TRBV6-5; size: .; CDR3: CASSSPLGLAGGEQFF; DNA: TGTGCCAGCAGTTCGCCTCTGGGACTAGCGGGAGGAGAGCAGTTCTTC
D: .; J: TRBJ2-3; V: TRBV7-9; size: few; CDR3: CASSPLSQGYGTDTQYF; DNA: TGTGCCAGCAGCCCGCTATCCCAGGGGTACGGCACAGATACGCAGTATTTT
D: TRBD2; J: TRBJ2-5; V: TRBV28; size: .; CDR3: CASSFSGGGGTQYF; DNA: TGTGCCAGCAGTTTTAGCGGGGGTGGAGGGACCCAGTACTTC
D: .; J: TRBJ2-7; V: TRBV5-6; size: .; CDR3: CASHVPPGEQYF; DNA: TGTGCCAGCCACGTTCCCCCGGGCGAGCAGTACTTC
D: TRBD2; J: TRBJ2-1; V: TRBV30; size: .; CDR3: CALTSGTSGRSYNEQFF; DNA: TGTGCCTTGACCTCCGGGACTAGCGGGAGAAGTTACAATGAGCAGTTCTTC
D: .; J: TRBJ1-1; V: TRBV28; size: .; CDR3: CASSSNHREAAFF; DNA: TGTGCCAGCAGTTCGAATCACCGGGAGGCAGCTTTCTTT
D: TRBD2; J: TRBJ2-7; V: TRBV11-2; size: medium-sized; CDR3: CASSHSGRLYEQYF; DNA: TGTGCCAGCAGCCATAGCGGGAGACTGTACGAGCAGTACTTC
D: TRBD1; J: TRBJ2-7; V: TRBV2; size: .; CDR3: CATRSGTGTYEQYF; DNA: TGTGCCACCAGGTCCGGGACAGGGACCTACGAGCAGTACTTC
D: .; J: TRBJ2-7; V: TRBV10-2; size: once; CDR3: CASSESEQRPYEQYF; DNA: TGCGCCAGCAGTGAATCGGAACAGCGGCCCTACGAGCAGTACTTC
D: TRBD2; J: TRBJ2-7; V: TRBV27; size: .; CDR3: CASRLAGGDEQYF; DNA: TGTGCCAGCAGACTAGCGGGAGGGGACGAGCAGTACTTC
D: .; J: TRBJ1-6; V: TRBV2; size: .; CDR3: CASSESSYNSPLHF; DNA: TGTGCCAGCAGTGAGAGCTCCTATAATTCACCCCTCCACTTT
D: TRBD2; J: TRBJ2-1; V: TRBV2; size: .; CDR3: CASRGLAGTYNEQFF; DNA: TGTGCCAGCAGGGGACTAGCCGGGACCTACAATGAGCAGTTCTTC
D: TRBD2; J: TRBJ2-2; V: TRBV19; size: .; CDR3: CASRLAADTGELFF; DNA: TGTGCCAGCCGACTAGCGGCCGACACCGGGGAGCTGTTTTTT
D: .; J: TRBJ1-2; V: TRBV6-1; size: .; CDR3: CASRDRQYGYTF; DNA: TGTGCCAGCAGAGACCGACAGTATGGCTACACCTTC
D: TRBD2; J: TRBJ2-3; V: TRBV7-3; size: .; CDR3: CASSPRVLAGGIADTQYF; DNA: TGTGCCAGCAGCCCACGGGTACTAGCGGGGGGGATCGCAGATACGCAGTATTTT
D: TRBD1; J: TRBJ1-5; V: TRBV19; size: .; CDR3: CARGTGGDQPQHF; DNA: TGTGCCAGAGGGACAGGTGGCGATCAGCCCCAGCATTTT
D: TRBD2; J: TRBJ2-1; V: TRBV15; size: .; CDR3: CATSRTGTSGSNEQFF; DNA: TGTGCCACCAGCAGAACAGGGACTAGCGGGAGCAATGAGCAGTTCTTC
D: .; J: TRBJ2-1; V: TRBV7-7; size: .; CDR3: CASSLMSQGEQFF; DNA: TGTGCTAGCAGCTTGATGAGCCAGGGTGAGCAGTTCTTC
D: .; J: TRBJ1-4; V: TRBV28; size: .; CDR3: CATSLGFQGGEKLFF; DNA: TGTGCCACCAGTTTAGGGTTCCAGGGTGGTGAAAAACTGTTTTTT
D: TRBD2; J: TRBJ2-2; V: TRBV5-1; size: .; CDR3: CASSLNPAPGLAGVVGTGELFF; DNA: TGCGCCAGCAGCTTGAACCCAGCCCCGGGACTAGCGGGAGTCGTGGGCACCGGGGAGCTGTTTTTT
D: TRBD1; J: TRBJ1-5; V: TRBV5-8; size: few; CDR3: CASSLGGQGGNQPQHF; DNA: TGTGCCAGCAGCTTGGGGGGACAGGGTGGAAATCAGCCCCAGCATTTT
D: .; J: TRBJ2-7; V: TRBV9; size: .; CDR3: CASSAGQGDTYEQYF; DNA: TGTGCCAGCAGCGCCGGACAAGGTGATACCTACGAGCAGTACTTC